This TCR beta chain came from a study of beta chain features in type 1 diabetes. Study summary: Age, gender and cell yields were alike across patients and healthy donors.

Since all of the isolated RNA was reverse transcribed, expressed TCRB transcripts were what got sequenced. Only in-frame clones appear in the TCRdb table, and some are missing; sequencing was by immunoSEQ multiplex PCR. The table lists nearly 350,000 clones, 7% to 9% of them singletons. The CDR3 spans 15 residues. The germline V and J ends were trimmed by 5 bases and 1 base, with 14 bases remaining between them. Per germline, CDR1 MDHEN and CDR2 SYDVKM. This receptor was identified in a woman aged 18 to 35 in good health. The rearrangement joins TRBV28 to TRBJ1-1; D possibly corresponds to TRBD1 (6 bases). Sequences were obtained from central memory CD4+ T cells from blood. The CDR3 sequence is CASSEQGRGNTEAFF. Here the CDR3 DNA reads TGTGCCAGCAGTGAACAGGGACGGGGGAACACTGAAGCTTTCTTT.